The next 12 T cell receptor beta chains were all read from a single sample in a study of cytomegalovirus exposure and HLA in healthy donors. The PCR made use of 60 Vbeta and 13 Jbeta primers. Profiled with immunoSEQ multiplex PCR; TCRdb holds only in-frame clones, not every one. This table has around 110,000 clones, 75% appearing once. Sequencing was performed on PBMCs. The origin of the receptors is a man aged 40-55 years in good health and CMV-seronegative.

The chain employs TRBV4-1 and TRBJ1-1, with D possibly TRBD1 on 5 matching bases. The CDR3 sequence is 15 residues long. Germline CDR1 MGHRA, CDR2 YSYEKL. V was cut by 4 bases and J by 5 bases, with 17 bases left in between. The CDR3: CASSPNTGRGTEAFF. Here the CDR3 DNA reads TGCGCCAGCAGCCCCAACACGGGGCGGGGGACTGAAGCTTTCTTT.

The chain combines TRBV4-2 with TRBJ1-5; 8 bases are a match to TRBD1. V lost 3 bases and J lost 4; bases outside the gene matches: 5. This CDR3 has 15 residues. The germline V gene encodes CDR1 LGHNA and CDR2 YNFKEQ. The CDR3 DNA reads TGTGCCAGCAGCCAGGCGGACAGGGCTAATCAGCCCCAGCATTTT. Translated, it gives CASSQADRANQPQHF.

To note about this clone: At one end the junction does not follow the germline gene, possibly because of a read error. The chain joins TRBV7-9 to TRBJ1-2, with a weak D call TRBD1 (5 bases). The CDR3 has 19 residues. Germline V gives CDR1 SEHNR, CDR2 FQNEAQ (reference sequence). The CDR3 nucleotides read TGTTCCAGCAGCTTCCCCCAAAACCCGTCCAGGGAAAAAGACTATGGCTACACCTTC. It translates to CSSSFPQNPSREKDYGYTF.

The V and J genes are TRBV7-9 and TRBJ2-7; the match to TRBD2 covers 8 bases. This CDR3 spans 14 amino acids. CDR1 is SEHNR and CDR2 is FQNEAQ in the germline V gene (reference sequence). With V trimmed by 3 bases and J by 0 bases, 1 base remained unmatched. The CDR3 is CASSFRGGSYEQYF. The CDR3 bases are TGTGCCAGCAGCTTCCGGGGGGGCTCCTACGAGCAGTACTTC.

This chain links TRBV7-6 with TRBJ2-7, with a possible D match to TRBD2 (5 bases). CDR1 SGHVS and CDR2 FNYEAQ come from the germline V gene. With 0 bases removed from V and 0 bases from J, the gap between germline ends came to 9 bases. The CDR3 consists of 15 residues. The chain's CDR3 is CASSLAAAASYEQYF. The CDR3 region has the DNA TGTGCCAGCAGCTTAGCTGCAGCGGCCTCCTACGAGCAGTACTTC.

The chain recombines TRBV19 with TRBJ1-1; tentatively, D is TRBD1 (5 bases). CDR1 and CDR2 (germline): LNHDA, SQIVND (reference sequence). The CDR3 length is 14 residues. Trimming took 3 bases from V and 0 from J, leaving 8 bases between them. The CDR3 loop reads CASSIQGLNTEAFF. Here the CDR3 DNA reads TGTGCCAGTAGTATTCAGGGATTGAACACTGAAGCTTTCTTT.

The chain carries TRBV11-3 and TRBJ2-7, with 7 bases identical to TRBD1. The CDR3 sequence is 13 residues long. J was trimmed by 9 bases and V by 5 bases; bases with no gene match: 10. From germline, CDR1 is SGHNT and CDR2 YENEEA. The CDR3 protein is CASSPQGQQVQYF. Written as DNA, the CDR3 is TGTGCCAGCAGCCCCCAGGGACAGCAGGTGCAGTACTTC. The entire variable domain, with the rest obtained from reference TRBV11-3 and TRBJ2-7, is as follows: EAGVVQSPRYKIIEKKQPVAFWCNPISGHNTLYWYLQNLGQGPELLIRYENEEAVDDSQLPKDRFSAERLKGVDSTLKIQPAELGDSAVYLCASSPQGQQVQYFGPGTRLTVT.

The chain uses TRBV2 and TRBJ2-7; tentatively, D is TRBD2 (5 bases). The V gene lost 7 bases and the J gene lost 3 bases, with 10 bases spanning the gap. Looked up from germline, CDR1 is SNHLY and CDR2 is FYNNEI. The length of the CDR3 is 12 residues. CDR3: CASIRRDYEQYF. CDR3 coding DNA: TGTGCCAGCATCCGACGGGACTACGAGCAGTACTTC.

CDR3 DNA sequence: TGTGCCAGCAGCTTAATAGGTACCGAGGTAACTTTC. Its protein is CASSLIGTEVTF. The V and J genes are TRBV7-9 and TRBJ2-6; D uncertain. Trimming removed 2 bases from V and 19 bases from J, with 15 bases in between. The CDR3 spans 12 residues. Germline V CDR1 and CDR2: SEHNR, FQNEAQ (reference sequence).

This clone came up a few times. The gene calls are TRBV6-4 and TRBJ2-5; D call uncertain. Deletions cut 8 bases from V and 5 bases from J, with 18 bases between. The CDR3 runs 14 residues. Per the germline V gene, CDR1 is MRHNA and CDR2 is SNTAGT. The CDR3 DNA is TGTGCCAGCGTCTCTCGGCTGAGGTTGGAGACCCAGTACTTC. Translating it yields CASVSRLRLETQYF.

The chain is built from TRBV10-3 and TRBJ2-2; 9 positions match TRBD2. The germline V gene encodes CDR1 ENHRY and CDR2 SYGVKD. This CDR3 has 14 residues. V shed 4 bases and J 7 bases; nucleotides not matched to a gene: 4. The CDR3 reads CAISGGLAGGELFF. CDR3 DNA: TGTGCCATCAGTGGGGGACTAGCAGGCGGGGAGCTGTTTTTT.

This rearrangement joins TRBV11-2 to TRBJ2-7, with 9 bases lining up with TRBD2. V shed 4 bases and J 5 bases; nucleotides not matched to a gene: 6. CDR3 size: 14 residues. The germline V gene encodes CDR1 SGHAT and CDR2 FQNNGV. CDR3 sequence: CASSSERGAHEQYF. CDR3 DNA sequence: TGTGCCAGCAGCTCGGAGCGGGGGGCCCACGAGCAGTACTTC.